Listed below are T cell receptor beta chains from one sample, sequenced in a study of yellow fever vaccine responses in identical twins. A single record per CDR3 protein comes from TCRdb applying MiXCR to the RT-PCR reads. This sample carries over 15,000 distinct CDR3 sequences, about two thirds of them seen once, and the ten largest clones take 2% to 2.5%. The sequencing here drew on T cells from blood (PBMCs), unsorted or a sorted subset (not recorded which), taken before or after yellow fever vaccination (not recorded which). Receptors originate from a woman aged 18 to 35 who received the yellow fever vaccine. CDR3s include the opening cysteine and the closing phenylalanine or tryptophan. The D gene is left open where the match is weak. Clone size appears in some rows only: once, few, many, or a class for an expanded clone.

size	D	V	J	CDR3	DNA
NA	NA	TRBV2	TRBJ2-5	CASSDGSQTQYF	TGTGCCAGCAGTGACGGGAGCCAGACCCAGTACTTC
few	NA	TRBV20-1	TRBJ1-2	CSALDGANYGYTF	TGCAGTGCTCTCGACGGAGCTAACTATGGCTACACCTTC
NA	NA	TRBV20-1	TRBJ2-1	CSARDLGFEQFF	TGCAGTGCTAGAGATCTAGGTTTTGAGCAGTTCTTC
NA	NA	TRBV29-1	TRBJ2-1	CSVGAAYNEQFF	TGCAGCGTTGGAGCAGCGTACAATGAGCAGTTCTTC
few	NA	TRBV10-1	TRBJ2-1	CASSESVRGRRGEQFF	TGCGCCAGCAGTGAGTCGGTTAGGGGACGGAGAGGGGAGCAGTTCTTC
NA	TRBD2	TRBV18	TRBJ2-1	CASSPPPTSGSAEQFF	TGTGCCAGCTCACCACCTCCGACTAGCGGGAGCGCTGAGCAGTTCTTC
NA	NA	TRBV29-1	TRBJ1-1	CSTLPGLGSIGAFF	TGCAGCACCCTCCCGGGACTGGGTTCCATCGGTGCTTTCTTT
few	TRBD2	TRBV7-3	TRBJ2-1	CASSLTGTSGYNEQFF	TGTGCCAGCAGCTTAACCGGGACTAGCGGCTACAATGAGCAGTTCTTC
NA	NA	TRBV2	TRBJ1-5	CASSEQSSNQPQHF	TGTGCCAGCAGTGAGCAGTCCAGCAATCAGCCCCAGCATTTT
once	NA	TRBV29-1	TRBJ2-1	CSVEDPTSGLIYNEQFF	TGCAGCGTTGAAGATCCGACCAGCGGACTTATCTACAATGAGCAGTTCTTC
NA	TRBD2	TRBV2	TRBJ2-1	CASSEGLAEIYNEQFF	TGTGCCAGCAGTGAGGGACTAGCGGAGATATACAATGAGCAGTTCTTC
NA	NA	TRBV11-2	TRBJ1-5	CASSWSNNQPQHF	TGTGCCAGCAGCTGGTCGAACAATCAGCCCCAGCATTTT
NA	NA	TRBV18	TRBJ2-1	CASSPLSLAPSRYNEQFF	TGTGCCAGCTCACCACTTTCTCTAGCCCCTAGTCGGTACAATGAGCAGTTCTTC
NA	TRBD2	TRBV4-2	TRBJ2-2	CASSPGLAGSGELFF	TGTGCCAGCAGCCCCGGACTAGCGGGATCCGGGGAGCTGTTTTTT
NA	NA	TRBV11-1	TRBJ2-7	CASSSREQGSTYEQYF	TGTGCCAGCAGCTCAAGGGAACAGGGATCTACCTACGAGCAGTACTTC
NA	NA	TRBV5-4	TRBJ2-5	CASSLAETLFQETQYF	TGTGCCAGCAGCTTGGCCGAAACGCTCTTCCAAGAGACCCAGTACTTC
once	NA	TRBV5-4	TRBJ2-5	CASSLVAEETQYF	TGTGCCAGCAGCTTGGTCGCCGAAGAGACCCAGTACTTC
once	TRBD2	TRBV29-1	TRBJ2-7	CSARDYLGDEQYF	TGCAGCGCCCGGGACTACCTCGGGGACGAGCAGTACTTC
once	NA	TRBV20-1	TRBJ2-1	CSAVAYSSYNEQFF	TGCAGTGCTGTAGCGTACAGCTCCTACAATGAGCAGTTCTTC
NA	NA	TRBV20-1	TRBJ1-5	CSARANVEPQHF	TGCAGTGCTAGAGCCAATGTCGAGCCCCAGCATTTT
NA	NA	TRBV5-2	TRBJ2-3	CASTSRDPRGMGTDTQYF	TGCGCCAGCACCTCAAGAGATCCCCGGGGGATGGGCACAGATACGCAGTATTTT
few	NA	TRBV3-1	TRBJ2-1	CASSRLGSSYNEQFF	TGTGCCAGCAGCCGGCTGGGTAGCTCCTACAATGAGCAGTTCTTC
NA	TRBD2	TRBV27	TRBJ2-1	CASSGLAGNEQFF	TGTGCCAGCAGTGGTCTAGCGGGCAATGAGCAGTTCTTC
NA	NA	TRBV10-3	TRBJ2-7	CAISGQVTYEQYF	TGTGCCATCTCGGGCCAGGTTACCTACGAGCAGTACTTC
NA	NA	TRBV15	TRBJ2-7	CATSGRQEPSYEQYF	TGTGCCACCAGCGGCAGACAGGAGCCCTCCTACGAGCAGTACTTC
NA	NA	TRBV4-2	TRBJ1-5	CASSQARGPQPQHF	TGTGCCAGCAGCCAAGCCCGGGGCCCTCAGCCCCAGCATTTT
few	TRBD1	TRBV25-1	TRBJ2-1	CASSNRTGFHEQFF	TGTGCCAGCAGTAACAGGACAGGGTTCCATGAGCAGTTCTTC
NA	NA	TRBV4-2	TRBJ1-2	CASSRFEASNYGYTF	TGTGCCAGCAGCCGCTTTGAGGCATCTAACTATGGCTACACCTTC
NA	NA	TRBV20-1	TRBJ2-7	CSAREAGTYEQYF	TGCAGTGCTAGAGAGGCAGGGACCTACGAGCAGTACTTC
NA	TRBD1	TRBV11-1	TRBJ1-4	CASSFGTGGEKLFF	TGTGCCAGCAGCTTCGGGACAGGGGGTGAAAAACTGTTTTTT
NA	TRBD2	TRBV15	TRBJ2-1	CATSIIPGLRNEQFF	TGTGCCACCAGCATTATACCGGGACTAAGAAATGAGCAGTTCTTC
NA	NA	TRBV15	TRBJ2-3	CATSRVRTSTDTQYF	TGTGCCACCAGCAGAGTTAGGACCAGCACAGATACGCAGTATTTT
NA	NA	TRBV4-1	TRBJ2-7	CASSQNYEQYF	TGCGCCAGCAGCCAAAACTACGAGCAGTACTTC
NA	TRBD1	TRBV18	TRBJ2-7	CASSNSGQTYEQYF	TGTGCCAGCTCAAATTCGGGACAGACCTACGAGCAGTACTTC
NA	TRBD2	TRBV18	TRBJ2-7	CASSPRGGRTADEQYF	TGTGCCAGCTCACCACGGGGCGGGAGGACTGCCGACGAGCAGTACTTC
few	NA	TRBV18	TRBJ2-1	CASSPLSGYNEQFF	TGTGCCAGCTCACCCTTGTCAGGTTACAATGAGCAGTTCTTC
NA	NA	TRBV28	TRBJ2-1	CASNPNHPGFDEQFF	TGTGCCAGCAACCCCAACCATCCTGGCTTCGATGAGCAGTTCTTC
NA	TRBD1	TRBV19	TRBJ2-3	CASSLNRGADTQYF	TGTGCCAGTAGTCTCAACAGGGGCGCAGATACGCAGTATTTT
NA	TRBD1	TRBV28	TRBJ1-5	CASITGVRNQPQHF	TGTGCCAGTATAACAGGGGTAAGGAATCAGCCCCAGCATTTT
few	NA	TRBV6-9	TRBJ2-7	CASSYSGRYEQYF	TGTGCCAGCAGTTATTCGGGGAGATACGAGCAGTACTTC
few	NA	TRBV6-2/TRBV6-3	TRBJ1-2	CASSYPTDPRGYTF	TGTGCCAGCAGTTATCCGACAGACCCTAGGGGCTACACCTTC
once	TRBD2	TRBV29-1	TRBJ2-3	CSVDRGSADTQYF	TGCAGCGTTGATCGCGGGAGCGCAGATACGCAGTATTTT
few	NA	TRBV29-1	TRBJ2-7	CSVVDWGSSYEQYF	TGCAGCGTTGTTGATTGGGGGAGCTCCTACGAGCAGTACTTC
NA	TRBD1	TRBV11-2	TRBJ2-1	CASSRGQGRDNEQFF	TGTGCCAGCAGCCGGGGACAGGGAAGGGACAATGAGCAGTTCTTC
NA	NA	TRBV13	TRBJ2-1	CASSLGGGYNEQFF	TGTGCCAGCAGCTTAGGAGGCGGATACAATGAGCAGTTCTTC
NA	TRBD1	TRBV6-1	TRBJ2-1	CASNPGQGPQYEQFF	TGTGCCAGCAACCCGGGACAGGGCCCCCAATATGAGCAGTTCTTC
NA	NA	TRBV19	TRBJ2-1	CASSMQGSTYNEQFF	TGTGCCAGTAGTATGCAGGGATCCACGTACAATGAGCAGTTCTTC
NA	NA	TRBV19	TRBJ2-1	CASREGNEQFF	TGTGCCAGTAGGGAGGGAAATGAGCAGTTCTTC
NA	NA	TRBV4-3	TRBJ1-4	CASSQRATNEKLFF	TGCGCCAGCAGCCAAAGGGCAACTAATGAAAAACTGTTTTTT
NA	NA	TRBV18	TRBJ2-1	CASSRTPRSGHSEQFF	TGTGCCAGCTCAAGGACCCCTCGTTCGGGGCACTCTGAGCAGTTCTTC
NA	TRBD1	TRBV18	TRBJ1-6	CASSPPRDRGPPLHF	TGTGCCAGCTCACCACCAAGGGACAGGGGGCCACCCCTCCACTTT
NA	NA	TRBV5-5	TRBJ2-2	CASSSGYLTPRPGELFF	TGCGCCAGCAGCTCTGGGTATCTCACGCCTCGACCCGGGGAGCTGTTTTTT